These 14 T cell receptor beta chains were sequenced from one sample in a study of cytomegalovirus exposure and HLA in healthy donors. PCR involved 60 Vbeta and 13 Jbeta primers. Sequencing used immunoSEQ multiplex PCR; TCRdb keeps in-frame clones, though not all of them. The sample has roughly 130,000 clones; roughly 74% are singletons. The sample consisted of PBMCs. These receptor sequences come from a woman aged 50 to 60 in good health and CMV-seropositive.

The chain is built from TRBV6-5 and TRBJ1-1; weak D call: TRBD1 (5 bases). The CDR3 spans 13 residues. Germline V gives CDR1 MNHEY, CDR2 SVGAGI. The germline V and J ends were trimmed by 5 bases and 7 bases, with 14 bases remaining between them. The CDR3 nucleotides read TGTGCCAGCAGTGCCGGGGGGGTGTATGAAGCTTTCTTT. Protein sequence: CASSAGGVYEAFF.

The chain recombines TRBV5-4 with TRBJ2-2; D is perhaps TRBD1 (6 bases). The CDR3 is made up of 15 amino acids. Germline V gene data show CDR1 as SGHNT and CDR2 as YYREEE (reference sequence). V gave up 4 bases and J gave up 7 bases, with 17 bases separating them. The CDR3 DNA reads TGTGCCAGCAGCCCGGAGTGGGGGCCGGGCGGGGAGCTGTTTTTT. Translating it yields CASSPEWGPGGELFF.

This chain links TRBV6-5 with TRBJ1-1; maybe TRBD1 (6 bases). CDR1 MNHEY and CDR2 SVGAGI come from the germline V gene. This CDR3 contains 15 residues. Between the trimmed V and J ends, which lost 6 bases and 2 bases, there was a span of 16 bases. CDR3 residues: CASSLPGHSNTEAFF. The CDR3, as DNA: TGTGCCAGCAGCCTACCGGGACATTCCAACACTGAAGCTTTCTTT.

The chain couples TRBV5-1 to TRBJ2-5; 12 bases agree with TRBD1. The CDR3 contains 16 residues. V lost 4 bases, J lost 4 bases, and 8 bases stayed unmatched. Germline CDR1 and CDR2: SGHRS and YFSETQ. CDR3 amino acids: CASSTGDRGRGETQYF. The CDR3 bases are TGCGCCAGCAGCACAGGGGACAGGGGGCGGGGAGAGACCCAGTACTTC.

The genes are TRBV29-1 and TRBJ2-5, with D tentatively TRBD1 (7 bases). Between the trimmed V and J ends, which lost 6 bases and 4 bases, there was a span of 12 bases. The CDR3 totals 12 residues. Germline loops: CDR1 SQVTM, CDR2 ANQGSEA. CDR3 region: CSVLRGVETQYF. In nucleotides, the CDR3 is TGCAGCGTCCTCAGGGGGGTAGAGACCCAGTACTTC.

The chain employs TRBV11-3 and TRBJ2-7; 7 bases match TRBD1. Germline-derived CDR1 and CDR2 are SGHNT and YENEEA. J gave up 4 bases and V 5 bases, and 11 bases lay outside the gene matches. CDR3 length: 15 residues. The CDR3 reads CASSPPLRDRYEQYF. CDR3 coding DNA: TGTGCCAGCAGCCCCCCCCTCCGGGACAGATACGAGCAGTACTTC.

Only a few counts were recorded for this clone. The chain recombines TRBV5-6 with TRBJ1-1; the match to TRBD1 covers 9 bases. The CDR3 covers 13 residues. The trim removed 5 bases at V and 4 bases at J, leaving 3 bases unmatched. Per germline, CDR1 SGHDT and CDR2 YYEEEE. CDR3 residues: CASRLTGGTEAFF. The CDR3 DNA sequence: TGTGCCAGCAGGCTGACAGGGGGCACTGAAGCTTTCTTT.

The V gene is TRBV10-3, the J gene TRBJ1-6, with TRBD1 matching over 8 bases. From germline, CDR1 is ENHRY and CDR2 SYGVKD. The CDR3 totals 12 residues. J lost 15 bases, V lost 0 bases, and 1 base had no gene match. CDR3 amino acids: CAISESGTGLHF. The CDR3 DNA reads TGTGCCATCAGTGAGTCGGGGACAGGCCTCCACTTT.

The rearrangement uses TRBV27 and TRBJ1-1; 7 bases map to TRBD1. The germline V gene encodes CDR1 MNHEY and CDR2 SMNVEV (reference sequence). The length of the CDR3 is 16 residues. With V trimmed by 2 bases and J by 2 bases, 8 bases remained unmatched. CDR3 sequence: CASSLTLGQANTEAFF. CDR3 coding DNA: TGTGCCAGCAGTTTAACCCTCGGACAGGCAAACACTGAAGCTTTCTTT.

The chain recombines TRBV29-1 with TRBJ2-2, with D possibly TRBD2 on 6 matching bases. The V end lost 7 bases, the J end lost 4 bases, and 7 bases lay between the germline ends. From germline, CDR1 is SQVTM and CDR2 ANQGSEA. The CDR3 covers 11 residues. The CDR3 loop is CSAGGTGELFF. CDR3 nucleotide sequence: TGCAGCGCCGGGGGCACCGGGGAGCTGTTTTTT.

The chain recombines TRBV2 with TRBJ2-3, with TRBD2 matching over 7 bases. Germline CDR1 reads SNHLY; CDR2 reads FYNNEI. The V gene end was trimmed by 8 bases and the J gene end by 4 bases; junction bases not matched to a gene: 6. CDR3 length: 13 residues. In nucleotides, the CDR3 is TGTGCCAGCCGGGCCGGGGGGTCAGATACGCAGTATTTT. Its translation is CASRAGGSDTQYF.

The chain recombines TRBV9 with TRBJ2-7, with TRBD1 matching 7 bases. CDR1 is SGDLS, CDR2 YYNGEE, per germline. The CDR3 length is 15 residues. Trimming cost V 4 bases and J 1 base; bases outside gene matches: 8. The CDR3 loop reads CASSPDPTGSYEQYF. As DNA, the CDR3 is TGTGCCAGCAGCCCCGACCCGACAGGGTCCTACGAGCAGTACTTC. Drawing the rest from reference TRBV9 and TRBJ2-7, the complete variable domain is DSGVTQTPKHLITATGQRVTLRCSPRSGDLSVYWYQQSLDQGLQFLIQYYNGEERAKGNILERFSAQQFPDLHSELNLSSLELGDSALYFCASSPDPTGSYEQYFGPGTRLTVT.

The table lists this clone with a count of one. The chain employs TRBV6-5 and TRBJ1-4, with 7 bases lining up with TRBD1. V shed 1 base and J 3 bases; nucleotides not matched to a gene: 5. Germline V lookup: CDR1 MNHEY, CDR2 SVGAGI. The CDR3 has 16 amino acids. The CDR3, as DNA: TGTGCCAGCAGTTACTATACAGGGGTTGCTAATGAAAAACTGTTTTTT. This translates into CASSYYTGVANEKLFF.

This clone was detected once. Since the CDR3 does not end with the conserved phenylalanine or tryptophan, this likely comes from a read error. V usage is TRBV27 and J usage is TRBJ1-1; D possibly corresponds to TRBD1 (6 bases). V was shortened by 4 bases and J by 11 bases, with 14 bases between the two germline ends. The V gene's germline CDR1 is MNHEY and CDR2 SMNVEV (reference sequence). The CDR3 is 12 amino acids. The CDR3 loop reads CASSSDRLGAFS. DNA of the CDR3: TGTGCCAGCAGTTCCGACAGGCTAGGGGCTTTCTCT.